These 13 T cell receptor beta chains were all obtained from the same sample, sequenced in a study of read filtering for tumor transcriptome and immune sequencing. From 300 to 450 ng of RNA, a library with molecular barcoded alpha/delta and beta/gamma adaptors was made. MiXCR, run by TCRdb on the reads, gives a single entry per CDR3 protein. The data show around 26,000 distinct CDR3 sequences, 13% to 15% seen once. Sequencing was performed on a population of CD138-negative cells sorted from bone marrow. These receptors were taken from a donor aged 40 or over with multiple myeloma.

This clonotype occurred many times. The genes are TRBV20-1 and TRBJ2-5, with D possibly being TRBD1 or TRBD2 (5 bases each). This CDR3 is 15 amino acids long. Germline CDR1 DFQATT, CDR2 SNEGSKA (reference sequence). Trimming left V 2 bases short and J 0 bases short, with 13 bases between. CDR3 protein: CSARPYRDHQETQYF. The CDR3 nucleotides read TGCAGTGCTAGACCCTACCGGGACCACCAAGAGACCCAGTACTTC.

This clonotype was observed many times. This sequence joins TRBV5-1 and TRBJ1-2; D unclear. The CDR3 spans 15 residues. The germline V gene has CDR1 SGHRS and CDR2 YFSETQ. The V and J ends lost 2 bases and 8 bases respectively, with 19 bases between them. The CDR3 region is CASSFEYPGGNGYTF. CDR3 DNA: TGCGCCAGCAGCTTCGAATACCCCGGCGGGAACGGCTACACCTTC.

Details on this clonotype: This sequence may be a read error, since a much larger clone differs from it by one base. The rearrangement joins TRBV2 to TRBJ2-7; weak D call: TRBD1 (6 bases). This CDR3 is built from 14 residues. Germline loops: CDR1 SNHLY, CDR2 FYNNEI. Trimming cost V 4 bases and J 3 bases, with 13 bases left between them. The CDR3 here is CASSVMGDIYEQYF. The CDR3 region has the DNA TGTGCCAGCAGTGTCATGGGGGACATCTACGAGCAGTACTTC.

This clonotype was seen ten or more times. The CDR3 is CASSQPRDSQETQYF. CDR3 sequence (DNA): TGTGCCAGCAGCCAGCCCCGGGACAGCCAAGAGACCCAGTACTTC. This chain connects TRBV3-1 to TRBJ2-5; TRBD1 matches at 7 bases. CDR1 LGHDT and CDR2 YNNKEL come from the germline V gene (reference sequence). The V and J ends lost 3 bases and 1 base, in that order; junction bases with no gene match: 5. This CDR3 has 15 residues.

This clonotype came up once. One end of the junction does not line up with germline, which may come from a read error. The rearrangement joins TRBV6-2 or TRBV6-3 to TRBJ2-3; tentative D call: TRBD2 (6 bases). Looked up from germline, CDR1 is MNHEY and CDR2 is SVGEGT. The CDR3 contains 17 residues. CDR3 coding DNA: TGTGCCAGCTGTTACTGGTTGGCGGGACGAAGCACGGATACGCAGTATTTT. Translated: CASCYWLAGRSTDTQYF.

This clonotype was seen repeatedly, ten times or more. V is TRBV29-1 and J is TRBJ2-1; 12 bases are a match to TRBD1. The CDR3 is 18 residues long. In germline, CDR1 is SQVTM, CDR2 ANQGSEA. Here the CDR3 reads CTKIRDRGRRVRDNEQFF. The CDR3 DNA reads TGCACCAAAATCCGGGACAGGGGGCGCCGAGTCCGAGACAATGAGCAGTTCTTC.

Worth noting for this clonotype: Being one base from a much bigger clone, this may be a read error. This sequence joins TRBV7-6 and TRBJ1-4; no reliable D call. Germline V gene lookup returns CDR1 SGHVS and CDR2 FNYEAQ. The CDR3 has 13 amino acids. The CDR3 sequence: CASGSDPSEKLFF. DNA for the CDR3: TGTGCTAGCGGCTCCGATCCCAGTGAAAAACTGTTTTTT. The entire variable domain, with the rest obtained from reference TRBV7-6 and TRBJ1-4, is as follows: GAGVSQSPRYKVTKRGQDVALRCDPISGHVSLYWYRQALGQGPEFLTYFNYEAQQDKSGLPNDRFSAERPEGSISTLTIQRTEQRDSAMYRCASGSDPSEKLFFGSGTQLSVL.

This clonotype was seen at least ten times. The genes are TRBV7-9 and TRBJ1-1; D is unresolved. Trimming took 5 bases from V and 4 from J, leaving 11 bases between them. The germline gives CDR1 SEHNR, CDR2 FQNEAQ (reference sequence). The CDR3 has 13 amino acids. The CDR3 sequence is CASSRRVVTEAFF. Written as DNA, the CDR3 is TGTGCCAGCAGCCGGAGGGTGGTCACTGAAGCTTTCTTT.

Note on this clonotype: Possible read error: a much larger clone is one base away. The chain uses TRBV12-5 and TRBJ2-6; possible D gene TRBD1, 5 bases. Per the germline V gene, CDR1 is LGHNT and CDR2 is FRNRAP. The CDR3 is 17 amino acids. This CDR3 reads CASGLVGSNSGANALTF. Written as DNA, the CDR3 is TGTGCTAGTGGTTTGGTAGGGTCAAACTCTGGGGCCAACGCCCTGACTTTC.

This clonotype has ten or more counts. The V gene is TRBV29-1, the J gene TRBJ1-5; tentative D call: TRBD1 (5 bases). Deletions cut 4 bases from V and 7 bases from J, with 11 bases between. The length of the CDR3 is 12 residues. Germline lookup yields CDR1 SQVTM and CDR2 ANQGSEA. The chain's CDR3 is CSVGGVAQPQHF. DNA of the CDR3: TGCAGCGTTGGGGGGGTCGCGCAGCCCCAGCATTTT.

This clonotype was recorded many times. The chain recombines TRBV20-1 with TRBJ2-3; TRBD2 agrees at 11 bases. The germline V gene has CDR1 DFQATT and CDR2 SNEGSKA (reference sequence). V shed 2 bases and J 5 bases; nucleotides not matched to a gene: 12. The CDR3 has 17 residues. The CDR3 region is CSARSLAGAMIVDTQYF. The CDR3 DNA sequence: TGCAGTGCTAGATCACTAGCGGGAGCAATGATAGTAGATACGCAGTATTTT.

This clonotype showed up many times. The chain is built from TRBV5-1 and TRBJ2-7; D is ambiguous. In germline, CDR1 is SGHRS, CDR2 YFSETQ. This CDR3 is built from 15 residues. Trimming cost V 0 bases and J 2 bases, with 12 bases left between them. The CDR3 loop reads CASSLVGAPTYEQYF. CDR3 bases: TGCGCCAGCAGCTTGGTAGGAGCACCCACCTACGAGCAGTACTTC.

In this sample, this clonotype turned up many times. The V call is TRBV6-2 or TRBV6-3, the J call TRBJ2-5; 10 bases match TRBD2. CDR1 is MNHEY, CDR2 SVGEGT, per germline. The CDR3 covers 14 residues. J gave up 5 bases and V 6 bases, and 6 bases lay outside the gene matches. CDR3 region: CASSLASGSETQYF. Written as DNA, the CDR3 is TGTGCCAGCAGCCTGGCTAGCGGGAGTGAGACCCAGTACTTC.